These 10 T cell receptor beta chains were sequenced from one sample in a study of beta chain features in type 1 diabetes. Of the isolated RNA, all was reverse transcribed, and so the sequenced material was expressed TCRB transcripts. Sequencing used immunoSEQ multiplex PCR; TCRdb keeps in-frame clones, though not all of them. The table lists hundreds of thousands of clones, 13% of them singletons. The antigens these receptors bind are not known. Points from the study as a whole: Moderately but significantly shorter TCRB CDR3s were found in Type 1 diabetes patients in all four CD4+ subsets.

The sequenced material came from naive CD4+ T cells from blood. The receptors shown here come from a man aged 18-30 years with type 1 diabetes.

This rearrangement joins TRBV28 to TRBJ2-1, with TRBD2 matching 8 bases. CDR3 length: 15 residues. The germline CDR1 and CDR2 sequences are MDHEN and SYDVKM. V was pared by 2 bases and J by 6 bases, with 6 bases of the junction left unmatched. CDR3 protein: CASSLQRGPFNEQFF. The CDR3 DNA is TGTGCCAGCAGTTTACAGCGGGGGCCGTTCAATGAGCAGTTCTTC.

The CDR3 here is CSVEQGLRNGYTF. The CDR3 DNA follows: TGCAGCGTTGAACAGGGTTTAAGAAACGGCTACACCTTC. The chain links TRBV29-1 to TRBJ1-2; TRBD1 is a possible D gene (5 bases). This CDR3 comprises 13 residues. The V gene's germline CDR1 is SQVTM and CDR2 ANQGSEA. V lost 2 bases and J lost 8, with 15 bases in between.

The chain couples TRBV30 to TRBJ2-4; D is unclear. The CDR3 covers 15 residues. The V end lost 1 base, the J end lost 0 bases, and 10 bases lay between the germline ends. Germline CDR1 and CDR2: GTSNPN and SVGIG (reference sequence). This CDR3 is CAWSGFSVAKNIQYF. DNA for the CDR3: TGTGCCTGGAGTGGTTTCAGCGTAGCCAAAAACATTCAGTACTTC.

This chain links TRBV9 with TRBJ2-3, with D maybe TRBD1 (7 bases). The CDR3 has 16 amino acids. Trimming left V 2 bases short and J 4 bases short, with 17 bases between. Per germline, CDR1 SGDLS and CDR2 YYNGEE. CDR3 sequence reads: CASSVPQGGSSDTQYF. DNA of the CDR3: TGTGCCAGCAGCGTCCCCCAGGGGGGTAGCTCAGATACGCAGTATTTT.

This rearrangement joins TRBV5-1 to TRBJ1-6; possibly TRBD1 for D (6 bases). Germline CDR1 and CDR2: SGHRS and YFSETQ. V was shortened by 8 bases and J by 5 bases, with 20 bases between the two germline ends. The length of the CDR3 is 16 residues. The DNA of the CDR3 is TGCGCCAGTGGGGCAGGGGAGGATTGGCATAATTCACCCCTCCACTTT. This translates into CASGAGEDWHNSPLHF.

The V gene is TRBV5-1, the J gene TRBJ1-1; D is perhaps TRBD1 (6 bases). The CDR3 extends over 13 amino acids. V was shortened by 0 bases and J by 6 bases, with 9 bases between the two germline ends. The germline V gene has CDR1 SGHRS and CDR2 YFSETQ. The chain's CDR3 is CASSLAGDAEAFF. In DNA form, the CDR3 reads TGCGCCAGCAGCTTGGCAGGGGACGCTGAAGCTTTCTTT. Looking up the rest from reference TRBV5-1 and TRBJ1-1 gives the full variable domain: KAGVTQTPRYLIKTRGQQVTLSCSPISGHRSVSWYQQTPGQGLQFLFEYFSETQRNKGNFPGRFSGRQFSNSRSEMNVSTLELGDSALYLCASSLAGDAEAFFGQGTRLTVV.

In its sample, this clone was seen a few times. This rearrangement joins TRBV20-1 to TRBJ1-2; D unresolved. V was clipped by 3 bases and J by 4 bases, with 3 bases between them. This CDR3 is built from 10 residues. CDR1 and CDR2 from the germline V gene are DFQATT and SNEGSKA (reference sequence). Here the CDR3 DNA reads TGCAGTGCTAGTCGCTATGGCTACACCTTC. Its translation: CSASRYGYTF.

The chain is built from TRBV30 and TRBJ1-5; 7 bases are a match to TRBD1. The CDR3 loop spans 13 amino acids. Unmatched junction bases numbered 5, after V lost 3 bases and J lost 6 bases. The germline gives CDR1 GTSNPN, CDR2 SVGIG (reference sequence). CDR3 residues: CAWRGQEGQPQHF. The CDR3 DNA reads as TGTGCCTGGAGAGGACAGGAGGGTCAGCCCCAGCATTTT.

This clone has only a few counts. CDR3 nucleotide sequence: TGCGCCAGCAGCTTTTGGACAGGCCCAGGGGACGAGCAGTACTTC. It is translated as CASSFWTGPGDEQYF. V is TRBV5-1 and J is TRBJ2-7, with 7 positions matching TRBD1. J lost 5 bases, V lost 2 bases, and 10 bases had no gene match. Germline CDR1 SGHRS, CDR2 YFSETQ. CDR3 length: 15 residues.

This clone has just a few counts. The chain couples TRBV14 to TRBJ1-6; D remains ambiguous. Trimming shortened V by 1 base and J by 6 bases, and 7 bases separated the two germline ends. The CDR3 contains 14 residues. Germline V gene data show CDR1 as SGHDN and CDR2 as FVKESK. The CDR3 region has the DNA TGTGCCAGCAGCCAAGGCGGGTTTAATTCACCCCTCCACTTT. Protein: CASSQGGFNSPLHF.